The entry below gives a single T cell receptor beta chain sequence along with its context. Its antigen is still unknown. The data were obtained in a study of T cells in Graves' hyperthyroidism and ophthalmopathy. Notes on the study in general: Separating ophthalmopathy from stable hyperthyroidism was achieved by a 13 V-J model. Most clonotypes expanded in thyroid above 0.001 were likewise present in blood.

If no ophthalmopathy progression occurred within 18 months, Graves' hyperthyroidism was stable. Based on clinical symptoms, serum thyroxine and TRAb, thyroid ultrasound and orbital computed tomography, diagnoses were reached. RNA transcripts were the template for amplifying TCR beta CDR3 regions. Using the HTBI primer set, a first-round RT-PCR was run on the TCR CDR3. TCRdb reanalysed the multiplex PCR reads using MiXCR and keeps one entry per CDR3 protein. The sample carries 300,000 to 450,000 distinct CDR3 sequences, approximately 25% recorded once. The receptor was isolated from a man aged 50-59 years with Graves' hyperthyroidism. The sequenced sample consisted of blood.

The CDR3 DNA is TGTGCCAGCAGCTGGCCTTCTAGCACTGAGCAGTTCTTC. Its translation: CASSWPSSTEQFF. This sequence joins TRBV7-2 and TRBJ2-1, with D tentatively TRBD2 (5 bases). The length of the CDR3 is 13 residues. V was trimmed by 4 bases and J by 9 bases, leaving 13 bases between them. Germline V gene sequence: CDR1 SGHTA, CDR2 FQGNSA.